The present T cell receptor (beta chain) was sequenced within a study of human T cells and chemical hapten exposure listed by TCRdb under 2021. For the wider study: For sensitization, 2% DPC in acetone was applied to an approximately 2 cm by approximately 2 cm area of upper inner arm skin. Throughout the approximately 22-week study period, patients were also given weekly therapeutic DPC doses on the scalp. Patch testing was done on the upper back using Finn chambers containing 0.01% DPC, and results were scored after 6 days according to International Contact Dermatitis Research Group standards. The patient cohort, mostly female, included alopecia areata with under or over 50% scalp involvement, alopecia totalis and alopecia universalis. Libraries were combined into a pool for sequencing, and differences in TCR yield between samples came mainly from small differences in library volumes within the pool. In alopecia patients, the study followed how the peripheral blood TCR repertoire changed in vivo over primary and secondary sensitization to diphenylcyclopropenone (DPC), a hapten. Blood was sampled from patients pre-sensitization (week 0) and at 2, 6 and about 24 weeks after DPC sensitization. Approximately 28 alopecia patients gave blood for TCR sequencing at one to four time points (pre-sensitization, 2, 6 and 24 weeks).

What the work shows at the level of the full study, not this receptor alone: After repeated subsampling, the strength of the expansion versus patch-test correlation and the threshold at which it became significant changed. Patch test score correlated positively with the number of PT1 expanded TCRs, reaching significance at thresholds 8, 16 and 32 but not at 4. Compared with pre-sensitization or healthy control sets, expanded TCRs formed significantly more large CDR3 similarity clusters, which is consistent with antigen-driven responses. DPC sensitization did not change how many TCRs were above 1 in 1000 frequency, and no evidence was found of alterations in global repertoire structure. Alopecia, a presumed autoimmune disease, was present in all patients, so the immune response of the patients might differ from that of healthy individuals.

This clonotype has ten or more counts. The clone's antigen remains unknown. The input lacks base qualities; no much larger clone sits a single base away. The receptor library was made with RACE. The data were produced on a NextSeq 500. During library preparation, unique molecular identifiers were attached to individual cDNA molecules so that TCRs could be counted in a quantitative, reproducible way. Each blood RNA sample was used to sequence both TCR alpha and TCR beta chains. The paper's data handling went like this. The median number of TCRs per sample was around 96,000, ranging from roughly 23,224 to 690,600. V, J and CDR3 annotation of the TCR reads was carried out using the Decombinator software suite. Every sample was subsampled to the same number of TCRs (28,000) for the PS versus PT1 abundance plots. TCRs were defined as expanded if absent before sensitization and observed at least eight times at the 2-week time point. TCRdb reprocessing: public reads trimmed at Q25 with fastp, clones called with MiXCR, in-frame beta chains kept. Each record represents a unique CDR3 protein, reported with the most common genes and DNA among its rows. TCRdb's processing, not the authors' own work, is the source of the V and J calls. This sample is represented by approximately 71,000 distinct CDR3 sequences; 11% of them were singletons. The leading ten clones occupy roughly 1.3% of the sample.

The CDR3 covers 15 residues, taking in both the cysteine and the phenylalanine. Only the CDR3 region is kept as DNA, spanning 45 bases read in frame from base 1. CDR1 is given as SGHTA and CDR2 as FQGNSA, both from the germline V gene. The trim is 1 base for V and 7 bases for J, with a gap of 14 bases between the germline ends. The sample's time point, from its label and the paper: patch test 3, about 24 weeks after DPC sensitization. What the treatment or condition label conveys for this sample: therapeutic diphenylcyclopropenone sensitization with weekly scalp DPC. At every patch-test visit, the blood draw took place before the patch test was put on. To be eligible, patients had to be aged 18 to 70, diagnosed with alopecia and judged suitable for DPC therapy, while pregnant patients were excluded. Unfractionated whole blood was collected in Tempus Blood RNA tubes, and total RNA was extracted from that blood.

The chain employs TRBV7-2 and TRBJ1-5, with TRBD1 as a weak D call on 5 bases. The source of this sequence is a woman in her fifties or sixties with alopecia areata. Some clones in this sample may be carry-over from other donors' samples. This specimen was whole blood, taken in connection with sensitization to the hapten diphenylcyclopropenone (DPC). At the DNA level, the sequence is TGTGCCAGCAGCTTAGGGTGGACACAACCCCAGCCCCAGCATTTT. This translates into CASSLGWTQPQPQHF.